These 19 T cell receptor beta chains were sequenced from one sample in a study of T cell responses to AZD1222 COVID-19 vaccine. TCRdb's table, derived via immunoSEQ multiplex PCR, lists solely in-frame clones and lacks some. The table shows some 180,000 clones, with 92% occurring only once. Sample: peripheral blood, taken 28 days after the second AZD1222 dose. Receptors were obtained from an adult who received the AZD1222 COVID-19 vaccine.

This chain links TRBV5-6 with TRBJ1-6; D is uncertain. This CDR3 has 16 amino acids. The V end lost 2 bases, the J end lost 15 bases, and 24 bases lay between the germline ends. Germline V lookup: CDR1 SGHDT, CDR2 YYEEEE. The CDR3 DNA reads as TGTGCCAGCAGCTTCCGGGCCCCCGTTCGCGTCGCGCTCCTCCACTTT. Protein product: CASSFRAPVRVALLHF.

This sequence joins TRBV6-5 and TRBJ1-2, with no clear D. Trimming stripped 5 bases from V and 4 bases from J, with 11 bases between. This CDR3 comprises 13 residues. Germline V gene lookup returns CDR1 MNHEY and CDR2 SVGAGI. The CDR3 coding sequence is TGTGCCAGCAGTCCCTCGGGGAGCTATGGCTACACCTTC. This sequence encodes CASSPSGSYGYTF.

V gene TRBV5-1 combines with J gene TRBJ2-7; 7 bases agree with TRBD2. The CDR3 is 13 residues long. With 7 bases clipped from V and 5 bases from J, the junction kept 9 bases outside the gene matches. Germline CDR1 reads SGHRS; CDR2 reads YFSETQ. The CDR3 nucleotides are TGCGCCAGCCGGCCGGGGGGTGGCGACGAGCAGTACTTC. Amino acids: CASRPGGGDEQYF. Full variable domain (rest looked up from reference TRBV5-1 and TRBJ2-7): KAGVTQTPRYLIKTRGQQVTLSCSPISGHRSVSWYQQTPGQGLQFLFEYFSETQRNKGNFPGRFSGRQFSNSRSEMNVSTLELGDSALYLCASRPGGGDEQYFGPGTRLTVT.

The rearrangement links TRBV11-2 to TRBJ2-1; TRBD2 aligns across 11 bases. The CDR3 runs to 15 residues. The V gene's germline CDR1 is SGHAT and CDR2 FQNNGV. Trimming took 5 bases from V and 8 from J; bases not matched to a gene: 8. The DNA of the CDR3 is TGTGCCAGCAGCCTACTAGCGGGAGCCCGCCATGAGCAGTTCTTC. Translating gives CASSLLAGARHEQFF.

This clone appeared a single time. This CDR3 reads CASSKVIAGRGEEQFF. DNA for the CDR3: TGTGCCAGCAGCAAAGTGATAGCGGGACGGGGGGAGGAGCAGTTCTTC. This sequence joins TRBV21-1 and TRBJ2-1; the table calls TRBD2, which could not be checked here. TRBV21-1 is designated a pseudogene. The CDR3 consists of 16 residues.

The chain has TRBV18 and TRBJ1-1; perhaps TRBD1 as D (6 bases). The CDR3 runs to 13 residues. The ends were cut back, 5 bases at V and 3 bases at J, with 10 bases in the middle. CDR1 KGHSH and CDR2 LQKENI come from the germline V gene. CDR3 bases: TGTGCCAGCTCATCGGACAGTTACACTGAAGCTTTCTTT. Amino acid sequence: CASSSDSYTEAFF.

Written as DNA, the CDR3 is TGTGCCAGCAGCCAAGCGATTGGCCTCCAAGAGACCCAGTACTTC. It translates to CASSQAIGLQETQYF. This chain joins TRBV3-1 (or the pseudogene TRBV3-2) and TRBJ2-5; D is uncertain. The CDR3 runs 15 residues. The germline CDR1 and CDR2 sequences are LGHDT and YNNKEL (reference sequence). Trimming removed 1 base at V and 1 base at J, with 10 bases between.

The V and J genes are TRBV4-3 and TRBJ1-6; a weak D match, TRBD1 (5 bases). Germline values: CDR1 LGHNA, CDR2 YSLEER. The CDR3 spans 16 residues. With 1 base removed from V and 9 bases from J, the gap between germline ends came to 16 bases. The DNA for the CDR3 is TGCGCCAGCAGCCAAGCGGATCAGGGCCGGTTTTCACCCCTCCACTTT. Its translation is CASSQADQGRFSPLHF.

V and J are TRBV28 and TRBJ1-2; possible D gene TRBD1, 6 bases. The CDR3 runs to 14 residues. Germline CDR1 reads MDHEN; CDR2 reads SYDVKM. V lost 3 bases and J lost 0, with 8 bases in between. The CDR3 DNA reads as TGTGCCAGCAGTTTTGGGACATCTAACTATGGCTACACCTTC. It yields the protein CASSFGTSNYGYTF.

The chain combines TRBV7-9 with TRBJ2-2; maybe TRBD1 (6 bases). Per germline, CDR1 SEHNR and CDR2 FQNEAQ (reference sequence). The CDR3 loop spans 18 amino acids. With 5 bases removed from V and 1 base from J, the gap between germline ends came to 20 bases. In DNA, the CDR3 is TGTGCCAGCAGCCCCCGATTCGGACTGGACAGGAACACCGGGGAGCTGTTTTTT. Amino acids: CASSPRFGLDRNTGELFF. The complete variable domain, with remaining parts taken from reference TRBV7-9 and TRBJ2-2, reads DTGVSQNPRHKITKRGQNVTFRCDPISEHNRLYWYRQTLGQGPEFLTYFQNEAQLEKSRLLSDRFSAERPKGSFSTLEIQRTEQGDSAMYLCASSPRFGLDRNTGELFFGEGSRLTVL.

The chain joins TRBV7-2 to TRBJ1-2; 8 nucleotides match TRBD1. The CDR3 totals 14 residues. Per the germline V gene, CDR1 is SGHTA and CDR2 is FQGNSA. J lost 5 bases, V lost 2 bases, and 4 bases had no gene match. The CDR3 bases are TGTGCCAGCAGCTTAACAGGGGGAGAGTATGGCTACACCTTC. Translated, it gives CASSLTGGEYGYTF.

This chain joins TRBV6-5 and TRBJ1-6, with no clear D. The CDR3 covers 15 residues. Germline-derived CDR1 and CDR2 are MNHEY and SVGAGI. Trimming left V 6 bases short and J 8 bases short, with 17 bases between. The CDR3 DNA sequence: TGTGCCAGCAGCCCGGCGATAGGTTCTTATTCACCCCTCCACTTT. This codes for CASSPAIGSYSPLHF.

This clone was picked up one time. This sequence joins TRBV5-4 and TRBJ2-3; 9 bases match TRBD1. The germline CDR1 and CDR2 sequences are SGHNT and YYREEE (reference sequence). With 8 bases clipped from V and 4 bases from J, the junction kept 8 bases outside the gene matches. CDR3 length: 14 amino acids. Here the CDR3 DNA reads TGTGCCAGTCGGCCCCGACAGGGGGCAGATACGCAGTATTTT. Its protein product is CASRPRQGADTQYF.

This rearrangement joins TRBV4-1 to TRBJ1-1; D call uncertain. Looked up from germline, CDR1 is MGHRA and CDR2 is YSYEKL. There are 13 residues in the CDR3. Trimming pared 4 bases from V and 2 bases from J, leaving 8 bases between. The CDR3 DNA reads TGCGCCAGCAGCCCTCACGGTAACACTGAAGCTTTCTTT. It translates to CASSPHGNTEAFF.

This chain joins TRBV5-1 and TRBJ1-2; D gene ambiguous. Germline values: CDR1 SGHRS, CDR2 YFSETQ. The CDR3 loop spans 13 amino acids. V shed 4 bases and J shed 3 bases, with 10 bases lying between them. CDR3 sequence (DNA): TGCGCCAGCAGCCCGTCCCTGGACTATGGCTACACCTTC. Protein: CASSPSLDYGYTF.

The V call is TRBV18, the J call TRBJ2-7; tentatively, D is TRBD1 (6 bases). The CDR3 runs to 16 residues. CDR1 and CDR2 from the germline V gene are KGHSH and LQKENI. With 5 bases removed from V and 5 bases from J, the gap between germline ends came to 22 bases. CDR3 in DNA: TGTGCCAGCTCATACGAGACAGGCCTGCGTTCCGACGAGCAGTACTTC. Encoded protein: CASSYETGLRSDEQYF.

This chain connects TRBV7-9 to TRBJ2-7; 8 bases fit TRBD1. The J segment lost 6 bases and the V segment lost 1 base, leaving 5 bases of the junction unmatched. Per germline, CDR1 SEHNR and CDR2 FQNEAQ (reference sequence). This CDR3 is built from 14 residues. The DNA of the CDR3 is TGTGCCAGCAGCTTAGGGGACAGGAACTTCGAGCAGTACTTC. Amino acids: CASSLGDRNFEQYF.

This clone was recorded only once. This sequence joins TRBV5-1 and TRBJ1-4; no reliable D call. V lost 5 bases and J 0 bases, leaving 11 bases between the germline ends. The V gene's germline CDR1 is SGHRS and CDR2 YFSETQ. CDR3 length: 15 amino acids. CDR3 nucleotide sequence: TGCGCCAGCAGGAGGGATAGGGCAACTAATGAAAAACTGTTTTTT. This codes for CASRRDRATNEKLFF.

The V call is TRBV7-3, the J call TRBJ2-1; no definite D call. Germline CDR1 and CDR2: SGHTA and FQGTGA. Deletions cut 7 bases from V and 5 bases from J, with 15 bases between. The CDR3 consists of 14 residues. CDR3 DNA sequence: TGTGCCAGCAACCTAGGGCCTAGGAACAATGAGCAGTTCTTC. Its translation is CASNLGPRNNEQFF.